This T cell receptor beta chain was recorded in a study of blood T cell repertoires in COVID-19. Background on the study: Samples of COVID-19 (acute and convalescent) were obtained from the United States, Italy and Spain. PBMCs, B-cell-depleted T cells, or T cells were the source of the cDNA or gDNA that made up the material.

Unmatched junction bases numbered 15, after V lost 11 bases and J lost 6 bases. Germline CDR1 MGHDK, CDR2 SYGVNS. The CDR3 covers 14 residues. Per the study methods: The assay estimated nucleated cells by amplifying reference gene primers. Clones were read by immunoSEQ multiplex PCR, and TCRdb kept only the in-frame ones, dropping some. Clonal size and the V and J genes are those of that table, whereas D and trimming came from the DNA. Here the sample spans around 130,000 clones, roughly 80% being singletons. The specimen sequenced was peripheral blood. The receptor was derived from a man in his fifties or sixties with acute or convalescent COVID-19. The chain is built from TRBV25-1 and TRBJ1-2; 7 bases are shared with TRBD1. The CDR3 here is CAVDGGRGVNGYTF. The CDR3 bases are TGTGCCGTCGACGGCGGCAGGGGGGTGAATGGCTACACCTTC.